The next 25 T cell receptor beta chains were all read from a single sample in a study of T cells in Graves' hyperthyroidism and ophthalmopathy. It was RNA transcripts that yielded the amplified TCR beta CDR3 regions. In the first-round RT-PCR of the TCR CDR3, the HTBI primer set was used. In TCRdb, the multiplex PCR reads were re-called with MiXCR into one record per CDR3 protein. Here the sample spans some 570,000 distinct CDR3 sequences, 12% to 15% being singletons. Specimen: blood. The receptor source for this set is a woman between 18 and 29 years old with Graves' ophthalmopathy.

The V gene is TRBV6-1, the J gene TRBJ1-2; no clear D. Germline assignment: CDR1 MNHNS and CDR2 SASEGT. The V and J ends lost 5 bases and 8 bases respectively, with 15 bases between them. This CDR3 contains 13 residues. The CDR3 sequence: CASSLEEGVGYTF. The DNA of the CDR3 is TGTGCCAGCAGTTTGGAGGAGGGTGTGGGCTACACCTTC.

This clonotype was seen a handful of times. The DNA of the CDR3 is TGTGCCAGCAGCCCGATGACTAGCGGGAGTTTGAGGCAGTACTTC. Residues: CASSPMTSGSLRQYF. This rearrangement joins TRBV5-8 to TRBJ2-7, with 12 bases lining up with TRBD2. CDR1 and CDR2 (germline): SGHTS, YDEGEE. This CDR3 is built from 15 residues. Losses at the gene ends were 4 bases for V and 9 bases for J; bases not matched to a gene: 11.

There are many counts of this clonotype. The rearrangement joins TRBV27 to TRBJ2-5, with 11 bases identical to TRBD2. The ends lost 3 bases at V and 4 bases at J; junction bases unmatched: 1. Germline V gene sequence: CDR1 MNHEY, CDR2 SMNVEV (reference sequence). The CDR3 extends over 14 amino acids. The chain's CDR3 is CASSFTSGRETQYF. CDR3 bases: TGTGCCAGCAGTTTCACTAGCGGGAGAGAGACCCAGTACTTC.

This clonotype was recorded at least ten times. The chain recombines TRBV7-2 with TRBJ1-2; maybe TRBD1 (5 bases). The CDR3 sequence is 14 residues long. Trimming took 6 bases from V and 1 from J, leaving 12 bases between them. Germline V gene sequence: CDR1 SGHTA, CDR2 FQGNSA. The CDR3 nucleotides are TGTGCCAGCAGTACGGGGGATTTTAACTATGGCTACACCTTC. It codes for CASSTGDFNYGYTF.

This clonotype was seen at least ten times. V usage is TRBV30 and J usage is TRBJ2-4, with D perhaps matching TRBD2 (6 bases). Germline loops: CDR1 GTSNPN, CDR2 SVGIG (reference sequence). The CDR3 is 13 residues long. Here the CDR3 reads CAVNWDSSNIQYF. The CDR3 DNA sequence: TGTGCTGTGAATTGGGACTCCTCAAACATTCAGTACTTC.

This clonotype has at least ten counts. The V call is TRBV7-8, the J call TRBJ1-4; possible D gene TRBD1, 6 bases. V was pared by 6 bases and J by 3 bases, with 11 bases between. CDR1 and CDR2 (germline): SGHVS, FQNEAQ. The length of the CDR3 is 14 residues. The CDR3 region is CASSRNRANEKLFF. Here the CDR3 DNA reads TGTGCCAGCAGTCGTAACAGGGCTAATGAAAAACTGTTTTTT.

This clonotype was recorded at least ten times. The V and J genes are TRBV14 and TRBJ2-7; 8 nucleotides align to TRBD2. Germline lookup yields CDR1 SGHDN and CDR2 FVKESK. CDR3 length: 16 amino acids. V gave up 0 bases and J gave up 2 bases; unmatched junction bases: 6. The CDR3 DNA reads as TGTGCCAGCAGCCAAGACCCGGGACTAGGGACCTACGAGCAGTACTTC. It codes for CASSQDPGLGTYEQYF.

This clonotype was picked up many times. The chain has TRBV7-2 and TRBJ2-7; 13 bases are shared with TRBD2. Trimming at V came to 4 bases and at J to 3 bases, leaving 0 bases not matched to a gene. The CDR3 totals 14 residues. CDR1 SGHTA and CDR2 FQGNSA come from the germline V gene. Here the CDR3 reads CASSWTSGSYEQYF. CDR3 DNA sequence: TGTGCCAGCAGCTGGACTAGCGGGAGCTACGAGCAGTACTTC.

The chain couples TRBV30 to TRBJ2-1, with 13 bases lining up with TRBD2. Germline-derived CDR1 and CDR2 are GTSNPN and SVGIG (reference sequence). The CDR3 extends over 15 amino acids. V lost 8 bases to trimming and J lost 4 bases; unmatched junction nucleotides: 8. The CDR3 protein is CAGTSGRGFYNEQFF. The CDR3 bases are TGTGCCGGCACTAGCGGGAGGGGATTTTACAATGAGCAGTTCTTC.

This clonotype was found many times. No DNA is shown, since the ends of the CDR3 on it are uncertain; the CDR3 is the one TCRdb lists. The chain combines TRBV7-2 with TRBJ2-3; TRBD1 is taken as the D call from the table, unchecked against the DNA. Counting both end residues, the CDR3 totals 16 amino acids. Per the germline V gene, CDR1 is SGHTA and CDR2 is FQGNSA. The CDR3: CASSLFRARGTDTQYF.

This clonotype was counted ten times or more. The chain links TRBV5-1 to TRBJ1-2, with unresolved D. The CDR3 runs 12 residues. Germline CDR1 SGHRS, CDR2 YFSETQ. Trimming took off 2 bases at V and 6 bases at J, with 8 bases between the two ends. The CDR3 nucleotides read TGCGCCAGCAGCTTCGAAGGGCATGGCTACACCTTC. This gives the protein CASSFEGHGYTF.

In the case of this clonotype: It may be a read error: a sequence one base away is much more abundant. Because it lacks the conserved phenylalanine or tryptophan at the end, this CDR3 is likely a read error. The CDR3 nucleotides read TGTGCCTGGAGTGTCGACAGCATGAACACTGAAGCTTTCTCT. Translating gives CAWSVDSMNTEAFS. J is TRBJ1-1 and V is TRBV30; maybe TRBD1 (5 bases). Germline V gene data show CDR1 as GTSNPN and CDR2 as SVGIG (reference sequence). This CDR3 contains 14 residues. The germline V and J ends were trimmed by 0 bases and 0 bases, with 8 bases remaining between them.

The J gene is TRBJ2-1, the V gene TRBV6-2 or TRBV6-3; D is possibly TRBD1 (6 bases). The ends were cut back, 1 base at V and 0 bases at J, with 13 bases in the middle. Germline assignment: CDR1 MNHEY and CDR2 SVGEGT. The CDR3 sequence is 17 residues long. CDR3 bases: TGTGCCAGCAGTTACTATCTGGGGGCGAGCTCCTACAATGAGCAGTTCTTC. Encoded protein: CASSYYLGASSYNEQFF.

This clonotype was observed at least ten times. The chain links TRBV7-2 to TRBJ2-7; no reliable D call. CDR3 size: 12 residues. V shed 5 bases and J shed 6 bases, with 11 bases lying between them. From germline, CDR1 is SGHTA and CDR2 FQGNSA. In nucleotides, the CDR3 is TGTGCCAGCAGCGCCCCCCCTCGCGAGCAGTACTTC. Translation: CASSAPPREQYF.

Many counts were recorded for this clonotype. V and J are TRBV27 and TRBJ2-7; 7 bases match TRBD2. Per germline, CDR1 MNHEY and CDR2 SMNVEV (reference sequence). The J segment lost 4 bases and the V segment lost 3 bases, leaving 6 bases of the junction unmatched. The CDR3 is 14 residues long. CDR3: CASSLGSGRYEQYF. CDR3 sequence (DNA): TGTGCCAGCAGTTTGGGTAGCGGGCGGTACGAGCAGTACTTC.

This clonotype was recorded many times. The chain combines TRBV27 with TRBJ1-2, with 8 positions matching TRBD1. J was trimmed by 4 bases and V by 5 bases; bases with no gene match: 15. This CDR3 has 17 residues. Germline assignment: CDR1 MNHEY and CDR2 SMNVEV (reference sequence). CDR3 bases: TGTGCCAGCAGTAACACAGGGGGTGGAGGTAGTAGCTATGGCTACACCTTC. Translation: CASSNTGGGGSSYGYTF.

In its sample, this clonotype was seen a few times. V is TRBV7-8 and J is TRBJ1-4, with D perhaps matching TRBD1 (5 bases). V was shortened by 2 bases and J by 8 bases, with 12 bases between the two germline ends. CDR1 is SGHVS, CDR2 FQNEAQ, per germline. This CDR3 is built from 14 residues. CDR3 residues: CASSLTGASEKLFF. DNA for the CDR3: TGTGCCAGCAGCTTAACAGGCGCGAGCGAAAAACTGTTTTTT.

This clonotype was picked up many times. V usage is TRBV19 and J usage is TRBJ2-5; D is ambiguous. Per germline, CDR1 LNHDA and CDR2 SQIVND (reference sequence). The CDR3 is 14 amino acids. Deletions cut 6 bases from V and 5 bases from J, with 16 bases between. The CDR3, as DNA: TGTGCCAGTAGGAACCCACGCGTCGGGGAGACCCAGTACTTC. Protein sequence: CASRNPRVGETQYF. Together with reference TRBV19 and TRBJ2-5, the CDR3 gives the full variable domain: DGGITQSPKYLFRKEGQNVTLSCEQNLNHDAMYWYRQDPGQGLRLIYYSQIVNDFQKGDIAEGYSVSREKKESFPLTVTSAQKNPTAFYLCASRNPRVGETQYFGPGTRLLVL.

This clonotype has a count of ten or more. In nucleotides, the CDR3 is TGTGCCAGCAGTTACTCCCGCCCGGGGGGAGAAGTCGTCAATGAGCAGTTCTTC. As protein: CASSYSRPGGEVVNEQFF. The chain uses TRBV6-5 and TRBJ2-1; 7 bases fit TRBD2. Looked up from germline, CDR1 is MNHEY and CDR2 is SVGAGI. V lost 0 bases and J lost 6; bases outside the gene matches: 14. The CDR3 is made up of 18 amino acids.

This clonotype was observed a handful of times. The rearrangement joins TRBV20-1 to TRBJ1-1; D uncertain. The CDR3 spans 12 residues. Trimming removed 1 base from V and 3 bases from J, with 6 bases in between. CDR1 and CDR2 from the germline V gene are DFQATT and SNEGSKA (reference sequence). The CDR3 nucleotides are TGCAGTGCTAGAGCTCTACACACTGAAGCTTTCTTT. Translating it yields CSARALHTEAFF.

At least ten counts were recorded for this clonotype. The gene calls are TRBV20-1 and TRBJ2-3; 10 nucleotides line up with TRBD2. Germline V lookup: CDR1 DFQATT, CDR2 SNEGSKA (reference sequence). Trimming took 3 bases from V and 5 from J; bases not matched to a gene: 11. CDR3 size: 16 residues. CDR3 coding DNA: TGCAGTGCTAGTCCACTAGCGGGACCCCCTGGAGATACGCAGTATTTT. This translates into CSASPLAGPPGDTQYF.

The J gene is TRBJ2-7, the V gene TRBV10-3; TRBD1 matches at 7 bases. The length of the CDR3 is 16 residues. V lost 5 bases to trimming and J lost 0 bases; unmatched junction nucleotides: 10. The germline V gene has CDR1 ENHRY and CDR2 SYGVKD. Written as DNA, the CDR3 is TGTGCCATCAGTACTAACCCGACAGGGTTCTCCTACGAGCAGTACTTC. Its translation: CAISTNPTGFSYEQYF.

The J gene is TRBJ2-1, the V gene TRBV7-6, with 9 nucleotides matching TRBD2. The germline V gene encodes CDR1 SGHVS and CDR2 FNYEAQ. The CDR3 contains 15 residues. V was clipped by 4 bases and J by 3 bases; unmatched bases: 4. CDR3 region: CASSWGLAFYNEQFF. The DNA of the CDR3 is TGTGCCAGCAGCTGGGGACTAGCTTTCTACAATGAGCAGTTCTTC.

In its sample, this clonotype was seen a few times. The chain has TRBV9 and TRBJ2-5; D gene unclear. The CDR3 has 16 residues. V was shortened by 6 bases and J by 9 bases, with 27 bases between the two germline ends. Germline CDR1 is SGDLS and CDR2 is YYNGEE. The CDR3 is CASTPVAKGPLAAQYF. CDR3 sequence (DNA): TGTGCCAGCACCCCGGTGGCTAAAGGACCTCTGGCGGCCCAGTACTTC.

The table lists this clonotype with many counts. V gene TRBV12-3 or TRBV12-4 combines with J gene TRBJ2-2, with D maybe TRBD2 (7 bases). The CDR3 contains 15 residues. V lost 2 bases to trimming and J lost 7 bases, with 14 bases between them. The CDR3 is CASSLMRGQSGELFF. CDR3 coding DNA: TGTGCCAGCAGTTTAATGCGGGGGCAGAGCGGGGAGCTGTTTTTT.